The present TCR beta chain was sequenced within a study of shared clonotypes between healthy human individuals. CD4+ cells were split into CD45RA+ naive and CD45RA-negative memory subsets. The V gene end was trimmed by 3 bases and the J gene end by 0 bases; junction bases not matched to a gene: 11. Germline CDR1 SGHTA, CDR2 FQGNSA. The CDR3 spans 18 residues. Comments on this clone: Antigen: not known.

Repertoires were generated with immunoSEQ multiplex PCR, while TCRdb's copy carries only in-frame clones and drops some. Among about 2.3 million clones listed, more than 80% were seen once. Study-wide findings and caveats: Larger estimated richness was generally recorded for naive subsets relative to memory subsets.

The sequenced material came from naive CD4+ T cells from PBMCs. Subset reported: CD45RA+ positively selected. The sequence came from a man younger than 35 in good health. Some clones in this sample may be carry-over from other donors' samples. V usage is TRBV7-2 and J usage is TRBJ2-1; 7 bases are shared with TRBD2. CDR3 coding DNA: TGTGCCAGCAGCTTCCCCGGGAGCGGGGTCGGCTCCTACAATGAGCAGTTCTTC. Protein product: CASSFPGSGVGSYNEQFF.